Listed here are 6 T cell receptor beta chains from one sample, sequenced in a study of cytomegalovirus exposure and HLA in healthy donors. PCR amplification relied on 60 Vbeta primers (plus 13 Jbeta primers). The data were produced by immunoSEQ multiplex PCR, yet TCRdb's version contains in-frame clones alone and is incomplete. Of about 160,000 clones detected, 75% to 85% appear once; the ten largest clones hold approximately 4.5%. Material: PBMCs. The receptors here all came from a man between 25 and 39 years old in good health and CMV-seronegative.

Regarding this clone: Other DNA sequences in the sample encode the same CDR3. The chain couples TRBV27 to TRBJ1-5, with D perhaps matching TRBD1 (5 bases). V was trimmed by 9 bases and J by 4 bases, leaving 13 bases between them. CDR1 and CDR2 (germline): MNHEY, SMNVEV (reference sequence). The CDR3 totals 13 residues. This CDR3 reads CASRPTANQPQHF. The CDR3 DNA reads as TGTGCCAGTCGCCCGACAGCGAATCAGCCCCAGCATTTT.

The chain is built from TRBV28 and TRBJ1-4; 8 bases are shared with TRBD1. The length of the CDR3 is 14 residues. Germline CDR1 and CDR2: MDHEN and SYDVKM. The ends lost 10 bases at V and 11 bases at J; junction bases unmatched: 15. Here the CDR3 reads CATVLGQAGGKLFF. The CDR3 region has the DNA TGTGCCACCGTTTTGGGACAGGCCGGGGGGAAACTGTTTTTT.

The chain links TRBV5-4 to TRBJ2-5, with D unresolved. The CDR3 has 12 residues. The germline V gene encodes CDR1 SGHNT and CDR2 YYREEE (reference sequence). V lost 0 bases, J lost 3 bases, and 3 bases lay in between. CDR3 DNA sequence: TGTGCCAGCAGCTTGGACAAAGAGACCCAGTACTTC. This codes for CASSLDKETQYF.

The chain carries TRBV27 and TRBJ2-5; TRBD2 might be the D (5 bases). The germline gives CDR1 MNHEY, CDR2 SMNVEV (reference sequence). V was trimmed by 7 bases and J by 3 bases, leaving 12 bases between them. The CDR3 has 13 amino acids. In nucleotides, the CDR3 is TGTGCCAGCATTACCCGGGATAAAGAGACCCAGTACTTC. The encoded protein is CASITRDKETQYF.

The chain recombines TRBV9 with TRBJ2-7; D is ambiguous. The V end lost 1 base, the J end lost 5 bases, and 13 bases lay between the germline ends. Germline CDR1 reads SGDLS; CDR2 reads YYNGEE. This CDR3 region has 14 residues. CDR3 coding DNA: TGTGCCAGCAGCGTATCTAGTCTCTCGAACGAGCAGTACTTC. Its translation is CASSVSSLSNEQYF.

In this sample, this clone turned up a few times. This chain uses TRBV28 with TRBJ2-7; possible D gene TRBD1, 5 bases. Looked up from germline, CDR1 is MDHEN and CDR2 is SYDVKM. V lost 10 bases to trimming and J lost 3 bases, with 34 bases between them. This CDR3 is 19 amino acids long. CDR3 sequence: CAIRPHVTRRLFTGYEQYF. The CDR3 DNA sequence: TGTGCCATCCGCCCCCACGTAACTCGGAGATTATTTACAGGCTACGAGCAGTACTTC.